This TCR beta chain appears in the sequencing data of a study of breast tumors, draining lymph nodes, adjacent tissues. The study's findings and limits: Data only fit, rather than demonstrated, lymph node origin of most tumor T cells. Tumor repertoires ranked between lymph nodes and nontumor tissue in diversity, with V and J gene preferences.

Trimming left V 4 bases short and J 7 bases short, with 13 bases between. CDR1 is SQVTM and CDR2 is ANQGSEA in the germline V gene. The CDR3 totals 12 residues. This clonotype was seen many times. Its target is unknown. TCRdb itself ran the multiplex PCR reads through MiXCR, one entry per CDR3 protein. The sample records over 70,000 distinct CDR3 sequences, around 29% being singletons. Axillary draining lymph nodes of breast cancer patients supplied the node samples. This clonotype originated in a female donor with breast cancer. Some clones in this sample may be carry-over from other donors' samples. This sequence joins TRBV29-1 and TRBJ1-2; weak D call: TRBD1 (6 bases). The sequenced sample was axillary lymph node tissue. The CDR3 reads CSVGRGEGGYTF. Written as DNA, the CDR3 is TGCAGCGTTGGCAGGGGTGAGGGTGGCTACACCTTC.